Presented here are 12 T cell receptor beta chains from one specimen sequenced in a study of human T cells and chemical hapten exposure. MiXCR, applied by TCRdb to the RACE reads, yields one record per CDR3 protein. The profile shows fewer than 150,000 distinct CDR3 sequences, roughly 13% of them singletons. Time point indicated: patch test 1, 2 weeks after DPC sensitization. As to treatment: therapeutic diphenylcyclopropenone sensitization with weekly scalp DPC. Here the sequenced sample was whole blood, taken in connection with sensitization to the hapten diphenylcyclopropenone (DPC). Every receptor here comes from a man aged 18 to 30 with alopecia areata. Some clones in this sample may be carry-over from other donors' samples.

V and J are TRBV28 and TRBJ1-6; D gene uncertain. CDR3 length equals 16 residues. V was clipped by 5 bases and J by 4 bases, with 15 bases between them. In germline, CDR1 is MDHEN, CDR2 SYDVKM. CDR3 residues: CASSQQNGPYNSPLHF. The CDR3 DNA is TGTGCCAGCAGTCAACAGAATGGACCGTATAATTCACCCCTCCACTTT.

This clonotype turned up a few times. The chain recombines TRBV12-3 or TRBV12-4 with TRBJ2-5, with 9 bases lining up with TRBD1. The CDR3 consists of 16 residues. Trimming at V came to 3 bases and at J to 0 bases, leaving 5 bases not matched to a gene. The CDR3 region has the DNA TGTGCCAGCAGTTTTGATAGGACAGGGGACCAAGAGACCCAGTACTTC. It yields the protein CASSFDRTGDQETQYF.

Only a few counts were recorded for this clonotype. The V and J genes are TRBV20-1 and TRBJ2-3; 11 nucleotides agree with TRBD2. The V and J ends lost 4 bases and 3 bases, in that order; junction bases with no gene match: 3. This CDR3 contains 14 residues. Germline V gene lookup returns CDR1 DFQATT and CDR2 SNEGSKA (reference sequence). CDR3 bases: TGCAGTGCTACTAGCGGGGGGCTAACAGATACGCAGTATTTT. Amino acid sequence: CSATSGGLTDTQYF.

This clonotype was picked up a small number of times. The V gene is TRBV13, the J gene TRBJ1-5; 7 nucleotides align to TRBD1. The J segment lost 0 bases and the V segment lost 4 bases, leaving 3 bases of the junction unmatched. CDR3 length: 15 residues. Germline-derived CDR1 and CDR2 are PRHDT and FYEKMQ (reference sequence). The CDR3 loop is CASSSGQASNQPQHF. Here the CDR3 DNA reads TGTGCCAGCAGCTCCGGACAGGCTAGCAATCAGCCCCAGCATTTT.

The gene calls are TRBV20-1 and TRBJ2-1; 7 bases line up with TRBD2. The germline V gene has CDR1 DFQATT and CDR2 SNEGSKA (reference sequence). The length of the CDR3 is 13 residues. CDR3 amino acids: CGTIGNSVNEQFF. The CDR3 nucleotides are TGCGGGACTATTGGTAACTCGGTTAATGAGCAGTTCTTC.

This clonotype was seen a handful of times. This chain connects TRBV11-2 to TRBJ2-5, with 7 bases fitting TRBD1. This CDR3 comprises 15 residues. With 3 bases clipped from V and 5 bases from J, the junction kept 9 bases outside the gene matches. Germline assignment: CDR1 SGHAT and CDR2 FQNNGV. In DNA, the CDR3 is TGTGCCAGCAGCTTCCCCAACAGGGGCACCGAGACCCAGTACTTC. Residues: CASSFPNRGTETQYF.

The table lists this clonotype with a few counts. The chain employs TRBV11-2 and TRBJ1-5; D not resolved. The V gene lost 0 bases and the J gene lost 6 bases, with 9 bases spanning the gap. CDR3 length equals 14 residues. Germline CDR1 reads SGHAT; CDR2 reads FQNNGV. CDR3 DNA sequence: TGTGCCAGCAGCTTAGAGAGGGCCGGTCAGCCCCAGCATTTT. Its protein product is CASSLERAGQPQHF.

There are many counts of this clonotype. The chain combines TRBV12-3 or TRBV12-4 with TRBJ1-3; D ambiguous. The CDR3 covers 14 residues. The V gene lost 6 bases and the J gene lost 2 bases, with 11 bases spanning the gap. In DNA, the CDR3 is TGTGCCAGCAGCGCACAAGGGCCTGGAAACACCATATATTTT. Encoded protein: CASSAQGPGNTIYF.

This clonotype appeared a few times. The chain joins TRBV12-5 to TRBJ2-6, with D unresolved. Germline CDR1 LGHNT, CDR2 FRNRAP. The CDR3 spans 16 residues. The V end was cut by 0 bases, the J end by 0 bases, with 6 bases between. CDR3 region: CASGLVTISGANVLTF. The CDR3 DNA is TGTGCTAGTGGTTTGGTAACCATCTCTGGGGCCAACGTCCTGACTTTC. Filled out from reference TRBV12-5 and TRBJ2-6, the complete variable domain reads DARVTQTPRHKVTEMGQEVTMRCQPILGHNTVFWYRQTMMQGLELLAYFRNRAPLDDSGMPKDRFSAEMPDATLATLKIQPSEPRDSAVYFCASGLVTISGANVLTFGAGSRLTVL.

This clonotype appeared many times. This sequence joins TRBV6-2 or TRBV6-3 and TRBJ1-5, with D perhaps TRBD1 (5 bases). From germline, CDR1 is MNHEY and CDR2 SVGEGT. V was pared by 6 bases and J by 3 bases, with 9 bases between. The CDR3 consists of 13 residues. Written as DNA, the CDR3 is TGTGCCAGCAGCTCAGGGCTCAATCAGCCCCAGCATTTT. Translation: CASSSGLNQPQHF.

This clonotype occurred many times. The V call is TRBV6-4, the J call TRBJ1-1; TRBD1 aligns across 9 bases. Unmatched junction bases numbered 6, after V lost 3 bases and J lost 10 bases. This CDR3 has 13 residues. CDR1 and CDR2 (germline): MRHNA, SNTAGT. CDR3 nucleotide sequence: TGTGCCAGCAGTGATCGGACAGGGGCCCTAGCTTTCTTT. Translated, it gives CASSDRTGALAFF.

This clonotype has only a few counts. CDR3 coding DNA: TGTGCCAGCAGCTTGGGATTAACGGGGACTAACTATGGCTACACCTTC. Its translation is CASSLGLTGTNYGYTF. The V gene is TRBV5-4, the J gene TRBJ1-2; no reliable D call. The CDR3 sequence is 16 residues long. In germline, CDR1 is SGHNT, CDR2 YYREEE (reference sequence). V was clipped by 0 bases and J by 0 bases, with 12 bases between them.